The clone carrying this TCR beta chain was counted between two and nine times. Its specificity is not known. This entry belongs to a study of long-term antiretroviral therapy in people with HIV. Study-wide findings and caveats: Repertoire composition at all time points was dominated by clones that had expanded before ART. The study found that diversity rose after ART but stayed below transplant donor controls. Spans of CDR3 length were tighter for HIV repertoires than for controls.

It was version v3.0 of the immunoSEQ assay that was run at survey level. Measured with immunoSEQ multiplex PCR; TCRdb has only the in-frame clones, and not every one. The sample has around 26,000 clones; roughly 84% are singletons. The CDR3 runs 13 residues. Germline CDR1 reads MNHNY; CDR2 reads SVGAGI (reference sequence). V lost 7 bases, J lost 3 bases, and 10 bases lay in between. V is TRBV6-6 and J is TRBJ1-5; D is ambiguous. The material sequenced was unsorted PBMCs, taken 3 years after starting antiretroviral therapy. This TCR was recovered from a man over 45 with HIV. The CDR3 protein is CASIQDLNQPQHF. DNA of the CDR3: TGTGCCAGCATCCAGGATCTCAATCAGCCCCAGCATTTT.